These 25 T cell receptor beta chains came from one sample sequenced in a study of T-cell reconstitution after alpha-beta-depleted transplantation in children. Unique molecular identifiers were incorporated during preparation of the TCRbeta library. TCRdb re-analysed the PCR reads in MiXCR, keeping a single row per CDR3 protein. This table holds hundreds of thousands of distinct CDR3 sequences, around 16% found once. The sequencing here drew on PBMCs from the stem cell graft donor, taken from the stem cell graft. The receptors were sampled from a human donor who donated a stem cell graft to a child with acute myeloid leukemia.

In this sample, this clonotype turned up a few times. The J gene is TRBJ2-5, the V gene TRBV20-1; 7 bases fit TRBD1. Germline V CDR1 and CDR2: DFQATT, SNEGSKA (reference sequence). This CDR3 is built from 13 residues. V dropped 7 bases and J dropped 1; count of bases not matched to a gene: 6. CDR3 nucleotides: TGCAGTGAGACAGGGATAATCCAAGAGACCCAGTACTTC. This codes for CSETGIIQETQYF.

This clonotype came up a few times. The chain combines TRBV5-1 with TRBJ2-2, with a possible D match to TRBD2 (5 bases). The CDR3 is 16 residues long. From germline, CDR1 is SGHRS and CDR2 YFSETQ. V was cut by 0 bases and J by 0 bases, with 9 bases left in between. CDR3 protein: CASSLGPGTNTGELFF. For the CDR3, the DNA is TGCGCCAGCAGCTTGGGCCCCGGGACGAACACCGGGGAGCTGTTTTTT.

This clonotype appeared a few times. V gene TRBV7-9 combines with J gene TRBJ1-2, with TRBD1 identical over 7 bases. Germline V CDR1 and CDR2: SEHNR, FQNEAQ (reference sequence). The CDR3 is 14 amino acids. The V gene end was trimmed by 0 bases and the J gene end by 4 bases; junction bases not matched to a gene: 2. In DNA, the CDR3 is TGTGCCAGCAGCTTAGCCGCAGGGGGCTATGGCTACACCTTC. Translating gives CASSLAAGGYGYTF.

This rearrangement joins TRBV9 to TRBJ2-3, with TRBD1 as a possible D gene (6 bases). CDR1 is SGDLS, CDR2 YYNGEE, per germline. V was cut by 0 bases and J by 1 base, with 6 bases left in between. CDR3 length: 14 residues. This CDR3 reads CASSVEGGTDTQYF. DNA of the CDR3: TGTGCCAGCAGCGTAGAGGGGGGCACAGATACGCAGTATTTT.

In this sample, this clonotype turned up many times. This chain connects TRBV12-3 or TRBV12-4 to TRBJ2-5, with D perhaps assigned TRBD1 or TRBD2 (5 bases each). This CDR3 is built from 15 residues. V lost 6 bases, J lost 2 bases, and 16 bases lay in between. CDR3 in amino acids: CASSPSRDLQETQYF. CDR3 DNA: TGTGCCAGCAGCCCCAGTCGGGACCTACAAGAGACCCAGTACTTC.

The table lists this clonotype with many counts. The V gene is TRBV20-1, the J gene TRBJ1-1; D ambiguous. V shed 6 bases and J shed 3 bases, with 11 bases lying between them. This CDR3 region has 12 residues. Germline-derived CDR1 and CDR2 are DFQATT and SNEGSKA (reference sequence). CDR3 amino acids: CSAHYGDTEAFF. The CDR3 DNA is TGCAGTGCCCACTATGGGGACACTGAAGCTTTCTTT.

This clonotype was picked up a small number of times. V is TRBV4-1 and J is TRBJ1-5, with 9 bases aligning to TRBD1. Losses at the gene ends were 8 bases for V and 5 bases for J; bases not matched to a gene: 7. CDR1 is MGHRA and CDR2 is YSYEKL in the germline V gene. This CDR3 region has 14 residues. The CDR3 nucleotides read TGCGCCAGCCGCGGGACAGGGATCCATCAGCCCCAGCATTTT. Its translation: CASRGTGIHQPQHF.

Only a few counts were recorded for this clonotype. V gene TRBV11-2 combines with J gene TRBJ1-1; D call uncertain. Germline V gene sequence: CDR1 SGHAT, CDR2 FQNNGV. This CDR3 has 13 residues. Trimming took off 0 bases at V and 10 bases at J, with 12 bases between the two ends. CDR3 sequence: CASSLDRVDRAFF. CDR3 DNA: TGTGCCAGCAGCTTAGATAGGGTAGATCGAGCTTTCTTT.

This chain links TRBV18 with TRBJ2-7; 7 nucleotides match TRBD1. The germline V gene has CDR1 KGHSH and CDR2 LQKENI. The CDR3 runs 14 residues. Unmatched junction bases numbered 7, after V lost 5 bases and J lost 3 bases. CDR3 sequence: CASSSETGYYEQYV. CDR3 DNA sequence: TGTGCCAGCTCATCCGAGACAGGGTACTACGAGCAGTACGTC.

The table lists this clonotype with a few counts. The V and J genes are TRBV7-2 and TRBJ1-4; possibly TRBD1 for D (6 bases). The CDR3 sequence is 15 residues long. V dropped 5 bases and J dropped 0 bases, with 10 bases sitting between them. Germline loops: CDR1 SGHTA, CDR2 FQGNSA. CDR3 nucleotide sequence: TGTGCCAGCAGCATTGGACAGTCAACTAATGAAAAACTGTTTTTT. Residues: CASSIGQSTNEKLFF.

This clonotype was counted a few times. Compared with germline, one end of the junction differs, possibly owing to a read error. The V and J genes are TRBV12-3 or TRBV12-4 and TRBJ2-3, with a possible D match to TRBD2 (5 bases). The CDR3 loop spans 13 amino acids. The CDR3 spells CASSNPSKDTQYF. For the CDR3, the DNA is TGTGCCAGCAGTAATCCTAGCAAAGATACGCAGTATTTT.

This clonotype was observed at least ten times. The V call is TRBV20-1, the J call TRBJ1-5; TRBD1 might be the D (6 bases). With 0 bases removed from V and 3 bases from J, the gap between germline ends came to 12 bases. CDR1 is DFQATT and CDR2 is SNEGSKA in the germline V gene (reference sequence). This CDR3 has 15 residues. In DNA form, the CDR3 reads TGCAGTGCTAGAGACCGGGACAATCTCAATCAGCCCCAGCATTTT. Encoded protein: CSARDRDNLNQPQHF.

Points on this clonotype: Possible read error: a much larger clone is one base away. The V gene is TRBV10-3, the J gene TRBJ2-3; D not resolved. The CDR3 spans 14 residues. Germline CDR1 reads ENHRY; CDR2 reads SYGVKD. V was cut by 4 bases and J by 0 bases, with 8 bases left in between. As DNA, the CDR3 is TGTGCCATCAGTGGGAACACTAGCACAGATACGCAGTATTTT. It is translated as CAISGNTSTDTQYF.

The chain employs TRBV7-2 and TRBJ2-5; D unclear. The CDR3 spans 14 residues. Trimming took off 5 bases at V and 2 bases at J, with 12 bases between the two ends. The germline V gene encodes CDR1 SGHTA and CDR2 FQGNSA. The CDR3 DNA follows: TGTGCCAGCAGCCGTACAGCCGCTCAAGAGACCCAGTACTTC. Translated: CASSRTAAQETQYF. Combining the CDR3 with reference TRBV7-2 and TRBJ2-5 gives the whole variable domain GAGVSQSPSNKVTEKGKDVELRCDPISGHTALYWYRQSLGQGLEFLIYFQGNSAPDKSGLPSDRFSAERTGGSVSTLTIQRTQQEDSAVYLCASSRTAAQETQYFGPGTRLLVL.

In this sample, this clonotype turned up a few times. The rearrangement uses TRBV20-1 and TRBJ2-3; 11 bases map to TRBD2. The CDR3 has 15 residues. The germline V gene has CDR1 DFQATT and CDR2 SNEGSKA (reference sequence). Trimming at V came to 5 bases and at J to 0 bases, leaving 4 bases not matched to a gene. The CDR3 here is CSAGLAGFSTDTQYF. For the CDR3, the DNA is TGCAGTGCTGGACTAGCGGGTTTTAGCACAGATACGCAGTATTTT.

This clonotype was seen at least ten times. The CDR3 protein is CASSSGTGAHYGYTF. As DNA, the CDR3 is TGTGCCAGCAGCTCGGGTACAGGGGCCCACTATGGCTACACCTTC. The rearrangement joins TRBV27 to TRBJ1-2; the match to TRBD1 covers 7 bases. The CDR3 spans 15 residues. Germline lookup yields CDR1 MNHEY and CDR2 SMNVEV (reference sequence). With 6 bases clipped from V and 3 bases from J, the junction kept 10 bases outside the gene matches.

This clonotype was counted ten times or more. The chain links TRBV29-1 to TRBJ2-1; unclear D gene. Trimming left V 1 base short and J 5 bases short, with 9 bases between. The length of the CDR3 is 13 residues. Germline V lookup: CDR1 SQVTM, CDR2 ANQGSEA. Here the CDR3 DNA reads TGCAGCGTTGAAGTCTGGACGGACAATGAGCAGTTCTTC. The encoded protein is CSVEVWTDNEQFF.

This clonotype was recorded only once. The genes are TRBV28 and TRBJ1-6, with D unresolved. Germline V CDR1 and CDR2: MDHEN, SYDVKM. The CDR3 is 14 amino acids. Trimming took 4 bases from V and 8 from J, leaving 12 bases between them. CDR3: CASSYPGGDSPLHF. DNA for the CDR3: TGTGCCAGCAGTTACCCGGGAGGCGATTCACCCCTCCACTTT. Using reference TRBV28 and TRBJ1-6 for the parts outside the CDR3, the full variable domain is DVKVTQSSRYLVKRTGEKVFLECVQDMDHENMFWYRQDPGLGLRLIYFSYDVKMKEKGDIPEGYSVSREKKERFSLILESASTNQTSMYLCASSYPGGDSPLHFGNGTRLTVT.

This clonotype was seen more than once but under ten times. The chain combines TRBV7-9 with TRBJ1-2, with D unclear. From germline, CDR1 is SEHNR and CDR2 FQNEAQ (reference sequence). V lost 6 bases and J lost 8, with 13 bases in between. The CDR3 loop spans 12 amino acids. CDR3 DNA: TGTGCCAGCAGACCAACCCTGAGAGGCTACACCTTC. Translation gives CASRPTLRGYTF.

This clonotype has more than one count but fewer than ten. The chain combines TRBV25-1 with TRBJ2-1, with D unresolved. The V gene lost 8 bases and the J gene lost 0 bases, with 14 bases spanning the gap. Germline CDR1 reads MGHDK; CDR2 reads SYGVNS. CDR3 size: 15 residues. CDR3: CASAYLGRSYNEQFF. CDR3 DNA sequence: TGTGCCAGCGCTTACCTAGGGCGCTCCTACAATGAGCAGTTCTTC.

This chain links TRBV5-1 with TRBJ1-5; TRBD1 matches 9 bases. V was pared by 4 bases and J by 7 bases, with 6 bases of the junction left unmatched. CDR3 length: 14 amino acids. Per germline, CDR1 SGHRS and CDR2 YFSETQ. CDR3 sequence: CASSRTGGEQPQHF. The CDR3 DNA sequence: TGCGCCAGCAGCCGCACAGGGGGCGAACAGCCCCAGCATTTT.

This clonotype was found many times. This chain joins TRBV29-1 and TRBJ2-7, with D possibly matching TRBD1 (5 bases). From germline, CDR1 is SQVTM and CDR2 ANQGSEA. The V gene lost 5 bases and the J gene lost 0 bases, with 8 bases spanning the gap. The CDR3 runs to 12 residues. The CDR3 sequence is CSVQGASYEQYF. The DNA of the CDR3 is TGCAGCGTTCAAGGGGCCTCCTACGAGCAGTACTTC.

This clonotype was observed a handful of times. The chain employs TRBV25-1 and TRBJ1-1; D perhaps matches TRBD1 (6 bases). With 4 bases removed from V and 8 bases from J, the gap between germline ends came to 17 bases. This CDR3 comprises 14 residues. The germline CDR1 and CDR2 sequences are MGHDK and SYGVNS. The CDR3 spells CASSGLGTPKEAFF. CDR3 coding DNA: TGTGCCAGCAGTGGGCTCGGGACACCAAAGGAAGCTTTCTTT.

The V gene is TRBV12-3 or TRBV12-4, the J gene TRBJ2-2, with TRBD1 matching 9 bases. V shed 6 bases, J shed 7 bases, and the junction held 12 bases outside the gene matches. This CDR3 is 16 amino acids long. For the CDR3, the DNA is TGTGCCAGCAGCCCCCGCACAGGGGGCGGTGGCGGGGAGCTGTTTTTT. Encoded protein: CASSPRTGGGGGELFF.

The V call is TRBV5-1, the J call TRBJ2-2, with TRBD2 identical over 8 bases. The CDR3 has 15 residues. CDR1 and CDR2 from the germline V gene are SGHRS and YFSETQ. The V segment lost 0 bases and the J segment 5 bases; nucleotides outside the gene matches: 3. The CDR3 spells CASSLEAGETGELFF. CDR3 DNA sequence: TGCGCCAGCAGCTTGGAAGCGGGGGAGACCGGGGAGCTGTTTTTT.